Included here is one T cell receptor beta chain sequence, with context. Researchers sorted participants into cohorts using their self-reported clinical history. Recovery among Cohort 3 donors was established by two negative PCRs, clearance, or symptom resolution. The data were taken from a study of blood T cell repertoires in COVID-19. Study-level information: The analysed material was cDNA or gDNA that came from T cells, B-cell-depleted T cells, or PBMCs.

V lost 5 bases to trimming and J lost 6 bases; unmatched junction nucleotides: 8. Germline V gene data show CDR1 as SNHLY and CDR2 as FYNNEI. There are 15 residues in the CDR3. Authors' methods: Amplification of reference gene primers provided the estimated nucleated cell counts. Method: immunoSEQ multiplex PCR; TCRdb's copy keeps in-frame clones and lacks some. The DNA gave D and trimming, while V, J and clone size come from that table. The sample includes 250,000 or so clones, around 84% of them seen just once. The chain is built from TRBV2 and TRBJ2-3; 10 bases agree with TRBD2. The source is a woman aged 50 to 60 who had recovered from COVID-19. Sequencing was done on a sample of PBMCs or T cells enriched from blood (not recorded which). The CDR3 reads CASSSGTSASDTQYF. In DNA, the CDR3 is TGTGCCAGCAGTTCCGGGACTAGCGCGTCCGATACGCAGTATTTT.